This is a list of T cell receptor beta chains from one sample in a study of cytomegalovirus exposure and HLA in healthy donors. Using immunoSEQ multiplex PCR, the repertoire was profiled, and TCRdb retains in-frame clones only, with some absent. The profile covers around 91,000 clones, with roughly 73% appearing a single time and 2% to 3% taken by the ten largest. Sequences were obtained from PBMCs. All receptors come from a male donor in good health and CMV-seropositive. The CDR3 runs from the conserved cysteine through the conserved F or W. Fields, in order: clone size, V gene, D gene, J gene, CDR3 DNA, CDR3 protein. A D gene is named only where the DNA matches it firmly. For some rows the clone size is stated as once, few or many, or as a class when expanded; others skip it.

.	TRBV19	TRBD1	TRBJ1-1	TGTGCCAGTCAAAACAGGGGTATCGCCATTGAAGCTTTCTTT	CASQNRGIAIEAFF
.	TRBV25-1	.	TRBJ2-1	TGTGCCAGCAGTGAATATAGGGGGGGCTCCTTCAATGAGCAGTTCTTC	CASSEYRGGSFNEQFF
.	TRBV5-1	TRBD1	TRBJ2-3	TGCGCCAGCAGCTTGGTGACAGGGACGGGCACAGATACGCAGTATTTT	CASSLVTGTGTDTQYF
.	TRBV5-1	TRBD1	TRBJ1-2	TGCGCCAGCAGCTTGGCCGGGCAGGGGGCCGGTGGCTACACCTTC	CASSLAGQGAGGYTF
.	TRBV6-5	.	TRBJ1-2	TGTGCCAGCAGTAACACCAGGGTACCACACACCTTC	CASSNTRVPHTF
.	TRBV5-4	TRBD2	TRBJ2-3	TGTGCCAGCAGACGAGGGACTAGCGGGAGAACAGATACGCAGTATTTT	CASRRGTSGRTDTQYF
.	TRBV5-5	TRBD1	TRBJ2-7	TGTGCCAGCAGCTTGGCCGCCGGACAGGTTGGCGAGCAGTACTTC	CASSLAAGQVGEQYF
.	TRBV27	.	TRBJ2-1	TGTGCCAGCAGTACGCTAAATGAGCAGTTCTTC	CASSTLNEQFF
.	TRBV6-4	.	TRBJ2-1	TGTGCCAGCAGTGATACAGTTACTAGGGTATCGGCCCATGAGCAGTTCTTC	CASSDTVTRVSAHEQFF
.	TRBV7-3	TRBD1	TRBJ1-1	TGTGCCAGCAGCATAGGACAGGGCCACACTGAAGCTTTCTTT	CASSIGQGHTEAFF
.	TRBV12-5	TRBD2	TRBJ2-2	TGTGCTAGTGTCGACCCTGGGACTAGCGGAAACACCGGGGAGCTGTTTTTT	CASVDPGTSGNTGELFF
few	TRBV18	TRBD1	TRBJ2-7	TGTGCCAGCTCACCTAGCGGACAGGGCGAGCAGTACTTC	CASSPSGQGEQYF
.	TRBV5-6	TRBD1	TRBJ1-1	TGTGCCAGCAGCAACCACGGAGCAGGGGGCAGTGCTTTCTTT	CASSNHGAGGSAFF
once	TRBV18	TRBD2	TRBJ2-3	TGTGCCAGCTCACCTGTGGGTCCCAGGTGGGACTATGGCACAGATACGCAGTATTTT	CASSPVGPRWDYGTDTQYF
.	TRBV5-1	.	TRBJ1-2	TGCGCCAGCAGAGTAGACAGCCGGAGTGGGGGCTACACCTTC	CASRVDSRSGGYTF
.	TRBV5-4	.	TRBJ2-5	TGTGGTACCCGGGTCACCAGTGGAGAGACCCAGTACTTC	CGTRVTSGETQYF
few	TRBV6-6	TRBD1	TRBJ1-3	TGTGCCAGCAGTTACGCGGGACAGGGGGGTGGAAACACCATATATTTT	CASSYAGQGGGNTIYF
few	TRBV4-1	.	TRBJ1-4	TGCGCCAGCAGCCTCTTGGCGGGGTATGAAAAACTGTTTTTT	CASSLLAGYEKLFF
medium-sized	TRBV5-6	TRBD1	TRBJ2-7	TGTGCCAGCAGCCCCGGGACAGGGGGAAGGGGGCAGTACTTC	CASSPGTGGRGQYF
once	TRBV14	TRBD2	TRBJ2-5	TGTGACAGCAGCCAAAGCGTCATGGCGGGAGGGCCAGAGACCCAGTACTTC	CDSSQSVMAGGPETQYF
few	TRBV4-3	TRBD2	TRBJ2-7	TGCGCCAGCAGCCAAGACCTCCCCGGGACTAGGTACTTC	CASSQDLPGTRYF
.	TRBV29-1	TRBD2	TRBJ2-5	TGCAGCGCTCTACTAGCGGGCCAAGAGACCCAGTACTTC	CSALLAGQETQYF
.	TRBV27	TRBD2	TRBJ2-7	TGTGCCAGCAGTCGCCCACGGACTAGCGGGAGTTACGAGCAGTACTTC	CASSRPRTSGSYEQYF
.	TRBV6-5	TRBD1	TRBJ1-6	TGTGCCAGCAGTTACGGGACAGGGGATTCACCCCTCCACTTT	CASSYGTGDSPLHF
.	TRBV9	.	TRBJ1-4	TGTGCCAGCAGCGCCGGGCGGGCTAATGAAAAACTGTTTTTT	CASSAGRANEKLFF
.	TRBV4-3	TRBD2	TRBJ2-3	TGCGCCAGCAGCCAAGGTGCTAGCGGGAGGACTCTTAAGCCAGATACGCAGTATTTT	CASSQGASGRTLKPDTQYF
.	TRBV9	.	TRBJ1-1	TGTGCCAGCACCAGAAACACAGGGAAGATTACTGAAGCTTTCTTT	CASTRNTGKITEAFF
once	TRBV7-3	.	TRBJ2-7	TGTGCCAGCAGCTTAGCTGGAGGGCTCGAGCAGTACTTC	CASSLAGGLEQYF
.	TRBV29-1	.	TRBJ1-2	TGCAGCGTACAACACGGGATTAACTATGGCTACACCTTC	CSVQHGINYGYTF
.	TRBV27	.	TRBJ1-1	TGTGCCAGCAGTTTATCCCGTACAAGGGGAATGAACACTGAAGCTTTCTTT	CASSLSRTRGMNTEAFF
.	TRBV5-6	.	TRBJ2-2	TGTGCCAGCAGCCCCCCGAACTGGCTGAGGGTGACCGGGGAGCTGTTTTTT	CASSPPNWLRVTGELFF